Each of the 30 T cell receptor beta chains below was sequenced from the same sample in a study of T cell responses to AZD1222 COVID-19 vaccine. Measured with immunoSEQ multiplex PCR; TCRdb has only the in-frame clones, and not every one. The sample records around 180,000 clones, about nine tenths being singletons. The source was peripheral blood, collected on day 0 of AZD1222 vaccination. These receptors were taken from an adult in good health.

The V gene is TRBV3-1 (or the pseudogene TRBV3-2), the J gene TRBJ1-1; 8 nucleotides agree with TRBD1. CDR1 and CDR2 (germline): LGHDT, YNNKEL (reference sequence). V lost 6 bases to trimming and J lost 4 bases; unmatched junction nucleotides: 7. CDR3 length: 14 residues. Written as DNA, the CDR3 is TGTGCCAGCAGTCCCAGGACAGGGACCACTGAAGCTTTCTTT. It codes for CASSPRTGTTEAFF.

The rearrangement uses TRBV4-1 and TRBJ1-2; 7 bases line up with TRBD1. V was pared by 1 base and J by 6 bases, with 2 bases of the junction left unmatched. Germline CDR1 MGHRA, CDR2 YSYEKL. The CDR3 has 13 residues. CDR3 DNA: TGCGCCAGCAGCCAAGGCAGGGGGGATGGCTACACCTTC. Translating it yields CASSQGRGDGYTF.

For the CDR3, the DNA is TGTGCCTGGAGTGTACTCGGGAGCTCCTACAATGAGCAGTTCTTC. Amino acid sequence: CAWSVLGSSYNEQFF. V and J are TRBV30 and TRBJ2-1, with a tentative D call TRBD2 (6 bases). This CDR3 has 15 residues. Trimming removed 0 bases at V and 0 bases at J, with 9 bases between. The germline V gene encodes CDR1 GTSNPN and CDR2 SVGIG (reference sequence).

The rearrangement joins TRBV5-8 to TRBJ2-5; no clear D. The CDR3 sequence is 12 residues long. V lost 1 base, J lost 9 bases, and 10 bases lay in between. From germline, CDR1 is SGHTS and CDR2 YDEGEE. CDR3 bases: TGTGCCAGCAGCTTGCAACTTCGGGCCCAGTACTTC. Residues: CASSLQLRAQYF. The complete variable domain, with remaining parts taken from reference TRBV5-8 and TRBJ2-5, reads EAGVTQSPTHLIKTRGQQATLRCSPISGHTSVYWYQQALGLGLQFLLWYDEGEERNRGNFPPRFSGRQFPNYSSELNVNALELEDSALYLCASSLQLRAQYFGPGTRLLVL.

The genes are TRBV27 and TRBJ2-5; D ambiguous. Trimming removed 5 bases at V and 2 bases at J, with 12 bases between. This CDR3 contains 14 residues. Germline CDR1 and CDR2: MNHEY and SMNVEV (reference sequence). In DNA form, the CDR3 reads TGTGCCAGCAGTCCCTCCAGGCTGCAAGAGACCCAGTACTTC. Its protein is CASSPSRLQETQYF.

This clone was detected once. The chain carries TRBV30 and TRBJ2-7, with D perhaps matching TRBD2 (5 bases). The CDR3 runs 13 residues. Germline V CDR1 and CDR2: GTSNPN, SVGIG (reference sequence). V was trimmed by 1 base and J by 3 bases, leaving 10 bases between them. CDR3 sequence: CAWSGTASYEQYF. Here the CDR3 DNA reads TGTGCCTGGAGTGGGACTGCCAGCTACGAGCAGTACTTC.

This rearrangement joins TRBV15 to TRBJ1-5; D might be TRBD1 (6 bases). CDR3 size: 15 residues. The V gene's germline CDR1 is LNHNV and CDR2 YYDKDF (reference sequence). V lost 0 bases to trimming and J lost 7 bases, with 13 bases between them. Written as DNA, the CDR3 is TGTGCCACCAGCAGAGATAGCCAGGGGCACCAGCCCCAGCATTTT. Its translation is CATSRDSQGHQPQHF.

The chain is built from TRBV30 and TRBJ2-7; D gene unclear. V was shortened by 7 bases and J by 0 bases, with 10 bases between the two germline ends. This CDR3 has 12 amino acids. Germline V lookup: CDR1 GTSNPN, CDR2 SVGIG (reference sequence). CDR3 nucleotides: TGTGCCTCCGCCGGCGGCTCCTACGAGCAGTACTTC. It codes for CASAGGSYEQYF.

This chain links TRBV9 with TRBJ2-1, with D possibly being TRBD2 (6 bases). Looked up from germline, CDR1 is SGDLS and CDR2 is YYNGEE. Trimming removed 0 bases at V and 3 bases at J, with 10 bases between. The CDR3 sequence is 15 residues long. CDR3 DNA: TGTGCCAGCAGCGTAGATAGCGGCGTCTACAATGAGCAGTTCTTC. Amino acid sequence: CASSVDSGVYNEQFF.

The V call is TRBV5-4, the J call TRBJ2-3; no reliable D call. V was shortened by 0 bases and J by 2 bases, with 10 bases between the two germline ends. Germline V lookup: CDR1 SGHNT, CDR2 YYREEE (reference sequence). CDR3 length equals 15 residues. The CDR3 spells CASSLEPYATDTQYF. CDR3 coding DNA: TGTGCCAGCAGCTTGGAACCATATGCCACAGATACGCAGTATTTT.

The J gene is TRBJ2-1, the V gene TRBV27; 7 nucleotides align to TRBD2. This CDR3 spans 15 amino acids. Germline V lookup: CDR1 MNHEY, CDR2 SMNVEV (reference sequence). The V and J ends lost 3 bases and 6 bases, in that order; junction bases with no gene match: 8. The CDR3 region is CASSFGLVIPNEQFF. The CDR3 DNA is TGTGCCAGCAGTTTCGGACTAGTAATCCCCAATGAGCAGTTCTTC.

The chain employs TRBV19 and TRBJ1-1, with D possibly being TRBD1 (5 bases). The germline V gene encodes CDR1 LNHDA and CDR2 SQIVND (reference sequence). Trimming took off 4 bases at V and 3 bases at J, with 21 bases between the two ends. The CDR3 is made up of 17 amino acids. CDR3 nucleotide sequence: TGTGCCAGTAGTAATATACCCTCGGGGGGTCTGCACACTGAAGCTTTCTTT. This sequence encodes CASSNIPSGGLHTEAFF.

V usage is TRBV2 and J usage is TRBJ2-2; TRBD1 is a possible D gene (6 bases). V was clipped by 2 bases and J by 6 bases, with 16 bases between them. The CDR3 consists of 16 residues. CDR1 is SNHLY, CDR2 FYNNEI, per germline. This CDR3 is CASSEWGQGIPGELFF. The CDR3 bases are TGTGCCAGCAGTGAATGGGGGCAGGGGATCCCCGGGGAGCTGTTTTTT.

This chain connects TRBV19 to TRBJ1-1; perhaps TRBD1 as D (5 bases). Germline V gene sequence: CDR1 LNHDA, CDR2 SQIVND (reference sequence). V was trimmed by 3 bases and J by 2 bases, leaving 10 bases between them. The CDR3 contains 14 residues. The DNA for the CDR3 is TGTGCCAGTAGTATGGGCGGGGGTAACACTGAAGCTTTCTTT. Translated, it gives CASSMGGGNTEAFF.

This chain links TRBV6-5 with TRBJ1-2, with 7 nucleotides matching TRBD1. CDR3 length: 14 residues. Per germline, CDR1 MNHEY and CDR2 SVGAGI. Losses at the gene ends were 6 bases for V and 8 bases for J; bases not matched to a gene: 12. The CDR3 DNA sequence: TGTGCCAGCAGATCTGGACAGGAGTCTTCGGGCTACACCTTC. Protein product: CASRSGQESSGYTF.

CDR3 bases: TGTGCCATCGGTGGGGACAGGGGGTGGAGCGGCTACACCTTC. Residues: CAIGGDRGWSGYTF. J is TRBJ1-2 and V is TRBV10-3, with 11 bases matching TRBD1. CDR3 length equals 14 residues. Germline CDR1 is ENHRY and CDR2 is SYGVKD. V lost 8 bases to trimming and J lost 8 bases; unmatched junction nucleotides: 10.

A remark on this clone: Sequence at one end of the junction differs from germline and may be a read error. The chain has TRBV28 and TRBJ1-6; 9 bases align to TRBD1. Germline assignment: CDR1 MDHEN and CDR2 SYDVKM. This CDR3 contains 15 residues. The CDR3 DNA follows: TGTGCCAGCAGTTCCACAGGGGGCGTTATTTCACCCCCCCACTTT. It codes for CASSSTGGVISPPHF. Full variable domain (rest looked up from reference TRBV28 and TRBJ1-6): DVKVTQSSRYLVKRTGEKVFLECVQDMDHENMFWYRQDPGLGLRLIYFSYDVKMKEKGDIPEGYSVSREKKERFSLILESASTNQTSMYLCASSSTGGVISPPHFGNGTRLTVT.

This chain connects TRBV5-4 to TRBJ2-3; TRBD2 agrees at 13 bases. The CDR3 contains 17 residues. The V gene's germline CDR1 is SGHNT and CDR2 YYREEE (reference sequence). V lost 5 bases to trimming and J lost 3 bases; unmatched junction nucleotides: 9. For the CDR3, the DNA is TGTGCCAGCAGTAGGACTAGCGGGAGTTCAGGAACAGATACGCAGTATTTT. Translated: CASSRTSGSSGTDTQYF. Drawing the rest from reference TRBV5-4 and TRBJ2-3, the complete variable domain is ETGVTQSPTHLIKTRGQQVTLRCSSQSGHNTVSWYQQALGQGPQFIFQYYREEENGRGNFPPRFSGLQFPNYSSELNVNALELDDSALYLCASSRTSGSSGTDTQYFGPGTRLTVL.

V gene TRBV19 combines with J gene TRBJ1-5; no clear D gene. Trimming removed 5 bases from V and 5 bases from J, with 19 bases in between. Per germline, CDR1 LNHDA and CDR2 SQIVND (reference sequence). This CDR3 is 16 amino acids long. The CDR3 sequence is CASSFNPRSLYQPQHF. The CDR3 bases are TGTGCCAGTAGTTTCAACCCCAGATCCCTGTATCAGCCCCAGCATTTT.

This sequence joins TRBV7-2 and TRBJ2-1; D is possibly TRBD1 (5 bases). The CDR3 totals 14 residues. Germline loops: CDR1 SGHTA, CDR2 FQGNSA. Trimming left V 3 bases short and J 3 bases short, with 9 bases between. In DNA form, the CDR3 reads TGTGCCAGCAGCTTCGACAGACACTACAATGAGCAGTTCTTC. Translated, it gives CASSFDRHYNEQFF.

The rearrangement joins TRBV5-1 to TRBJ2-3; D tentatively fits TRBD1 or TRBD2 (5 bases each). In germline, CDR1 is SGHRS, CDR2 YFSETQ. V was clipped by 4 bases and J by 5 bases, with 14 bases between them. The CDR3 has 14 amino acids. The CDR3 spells CASSEGSLGDTQYF. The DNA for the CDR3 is TGCGCCAGCAGCGAGGGGAGTTTAGGAGATACGCAGTATTTT.

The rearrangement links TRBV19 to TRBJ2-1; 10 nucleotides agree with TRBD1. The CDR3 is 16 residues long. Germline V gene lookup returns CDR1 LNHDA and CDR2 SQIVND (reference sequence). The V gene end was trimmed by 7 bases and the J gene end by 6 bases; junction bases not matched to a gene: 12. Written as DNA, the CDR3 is TGTGCCAGTACCCGAGCCGGGACAGGGGCGCTCAATGAGCAGTTCTTC. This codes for CASTRAGTGALNEQFF.

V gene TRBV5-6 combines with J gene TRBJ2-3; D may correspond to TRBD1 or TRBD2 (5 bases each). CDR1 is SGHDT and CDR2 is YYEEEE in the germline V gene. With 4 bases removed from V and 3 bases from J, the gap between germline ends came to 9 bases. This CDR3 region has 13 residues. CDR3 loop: CASSRGDTDTQYF. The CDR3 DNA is TGTGCCAGCAGCCGAGGGGATACAGATACGCAGTATTTT.

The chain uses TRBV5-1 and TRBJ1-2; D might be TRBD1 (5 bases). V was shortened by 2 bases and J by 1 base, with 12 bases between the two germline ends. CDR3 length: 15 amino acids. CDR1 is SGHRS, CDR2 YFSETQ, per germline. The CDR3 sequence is CASSLGVTSNYGYTF. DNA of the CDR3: TGCGCCAGCAGCTTAGGGGTCACAAGTAACTATGGCTACACCTTC.

CDR3 bases: TGTGCCAGCAGCTTTGGTCCTACGACAAGGGGAGAGACCCAGTACTTC. Translating it yields CASSFGPTTRGETQYF. The gene calls are TRBV5-5 and TRBJ2-5; D is possibly TRBD1 (5 bases). From germline, CDR1 is SGHKS and CDR2 YYEKEE (reference sequence). The V and J ends lost 2 bases and 4 bases respectively, with 18 bases between them. The CDR3 is 16 amino acids.

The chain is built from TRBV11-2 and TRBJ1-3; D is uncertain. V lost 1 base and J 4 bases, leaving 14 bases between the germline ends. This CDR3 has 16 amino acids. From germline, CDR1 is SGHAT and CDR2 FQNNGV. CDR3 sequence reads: CASSLGPGSNGNTIYF. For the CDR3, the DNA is TGTGCCAGCAGCTTAGGGCCGGGGTCTAACGGAAACACCATATATTTT.

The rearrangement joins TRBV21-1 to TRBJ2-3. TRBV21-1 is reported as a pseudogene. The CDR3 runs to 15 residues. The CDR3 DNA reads TGTGCCAGCAGCAAAGAGGATGGATACACAGATACGCAGTATTTT. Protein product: CASSKEDGYTDTQYF.

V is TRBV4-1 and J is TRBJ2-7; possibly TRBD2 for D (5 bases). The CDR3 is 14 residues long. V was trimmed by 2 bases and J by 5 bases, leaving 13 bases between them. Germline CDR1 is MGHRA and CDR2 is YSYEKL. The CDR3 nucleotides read TGCGCCAGCAGCCAATTTACGGGAATCGACGAGCAGTACTTC. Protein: CASSQFTGIDEQYF.

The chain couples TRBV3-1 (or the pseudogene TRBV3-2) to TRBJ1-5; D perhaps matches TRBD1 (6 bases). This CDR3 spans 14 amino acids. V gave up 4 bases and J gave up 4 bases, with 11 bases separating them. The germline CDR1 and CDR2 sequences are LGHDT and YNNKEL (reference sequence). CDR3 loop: CASSPGVWNQPQHF. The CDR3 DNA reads TGTGCCAGCAGCCCAGGGGTTTGGAATCAGCCCCAGCATTTT.

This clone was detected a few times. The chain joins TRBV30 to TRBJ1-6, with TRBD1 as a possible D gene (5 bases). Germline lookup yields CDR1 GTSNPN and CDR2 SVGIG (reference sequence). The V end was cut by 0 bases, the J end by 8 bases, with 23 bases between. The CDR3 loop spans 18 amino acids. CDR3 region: CAWSVGIHRRGKDSPLHF. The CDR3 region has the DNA TGTGCCTGGAGTGTAGGAATTCACCGCCGGGGGAAGGATTCACCCCTCCACTTT.